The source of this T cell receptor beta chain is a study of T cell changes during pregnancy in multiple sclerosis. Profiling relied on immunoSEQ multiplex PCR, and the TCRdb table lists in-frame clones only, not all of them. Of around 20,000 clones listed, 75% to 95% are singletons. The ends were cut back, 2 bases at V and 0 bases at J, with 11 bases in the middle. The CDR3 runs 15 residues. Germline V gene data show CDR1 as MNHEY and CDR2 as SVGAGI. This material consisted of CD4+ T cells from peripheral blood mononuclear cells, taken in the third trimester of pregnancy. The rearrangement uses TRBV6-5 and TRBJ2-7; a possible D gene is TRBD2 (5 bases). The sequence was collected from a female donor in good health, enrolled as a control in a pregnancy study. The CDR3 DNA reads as TGTGCCAGCAGTTACGGGCGGGCCCTCTCCTACGAGCAGTACTTC. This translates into CASSYGRALSYEQYF.